These 18 T cell receptor beta chains were all obtained from the same sample, sequenced in a study of blood T cells in healthy people across ages. The use of a sample-barcoded 5' primer and a J-beta primer mix characterized a second PCR of roughly 6 to 12 cycles. A single record per CDR3 protein comes from TCRdb applying MiXCR to the 5' RACE reads. The sample holds around 1,000,000 distinct CDR3 sequences, 35% to 45% seen once. Sequenced: blood. Receptor source: a young man in good health.

With regard to this clonotype: One end of the junction varies from germline; a read error may be responsible. The V gene is TRBV5-1, the J gene TRBJ1-2; no definite D call. The CDR3 covers 14 residues. Per the germline V gene, CDR1 is SGHRS and CDR2 is YFSETQ. The CDR3 loop reads CASSPGTANYGHTF. The CDR3 nucleotides read TGCGCCAGCAGCCCGGGAACAGCTAACTATGGCCACACCTTC.

This clonotype has a handful of counts. This chain joins TRBV5-1 and TRBJ2-1; D gene uncertain. V was cut by 1 base and J by 2 bases, with 10 bases left in between. CDR3 length: 15 residues. Germline CDR1 reads SGHRS; CDR2 reads YFSETQ. The DNA for the CDR3 is TGCGCCAGCAGCTTGCCCGAACCGACCTACAATGAGCAGTTCTTC. Amino acids: CASSLPEPTYNEQFF.

The rearrangement uses TRBV3-1 and TRBJ2-3, with a weak D call TRBD1 (6 bases). Deletions cut 7 bases from V and 4 bases from J, with 15 bases between. The CDR3 extends over 14 amino acids. CDR1 is LGHDT, CDR2 YNNKEL, per germline (reference sequence). CDR3 sequence: CASNQGIPADTQYF. CDR3 in DNA: TGTGCCAGCAACCAGGGGATTCCCGCAGATACGCAGTATTTT.

The V call is TRBV9, the J call TRBJ2-3; 9 bases agree with TRBD2. Germline V CDR1 and CDR2: SGDLS, YYNGEE. Losses at the gene ends were 3 bases for V and 5 bases for J; bases not matched to a gene: 7. The CDR3 runs to 15 residues. CDR3 residues: CASSGSGGKVDTQYF. The DNA for the CDR3 is TGTGCCAGCAGCGGGAGCGGGGGGAAAGTAGATACGCAGTATTTT.

The CDR3 loop is CASSLRGLVSNTGELFF. CDR3 DNA: TGTGCCAGCAGCCTTCGGGGACTAGTCTCGAACACCGGGGAGCTGTTTTTT. The rearrangement uses TRBV11-2 and TRBJ2-2, with 8 bases fitting TRBD2. Per the germline V gene, CDR1 is SGHAT and CDR2 is FQNNGV. The CDR3 runs 17 residues. After removal of 5 bases from V and 0 bases from J, the junction contained 8 bases not matched to a gene.

The V and J genes are TRBV2 and TRBJ2-3; D is uncertain. The CDR3 is 12 residues long. Looked up from germline, CDR1 is SNHLY and CDR2 is FYNNEI. The V end was cut by 2 bases, the J end by 3 bases, with 3 bases between. The CDR3 DNA sequence: TGTGCCAGCAGTGAATTTACAGATACGCAGTATTTT. It yields the protein CASSEFTDTQYF.

J is TRBJ1-5 and V is TRBV4-1; possibly TRBD1 for D (6 bases). The V gene lost 4 bases and the J gene lost 7 bases, with 14 bases spanning the gap. CDR1 is MGHRA and CDR2 is YSYEKL in the germline V gene. The CDR3 length is 14 residues. The CDR3 region has the DNA TGCGCCAGCAGCCCGAAGGGGGTGGACCAGCCCCAGCATTTT. This encodes CASSPKGVDQPQHF.

V usage is TRBV12-3 or TRBV12-4 and J usage is TRBJ2-1; D might be TRBD1 or TRBD2, each matching 6 bases. The CDR3 has 16 residues. Trimming shortened V by 7 bases and J by 7 bases, and 23 bases separated the two germline ends. CDR3: CASTTRGASFGNEQFF. For the CDR3, the DNA is TGTGCCAGCACCACGAGGGGGGCATCCTTTGGGAATGAGCAGTTCTTC.

This clonotype was detected ten times or more. The V gene is TRBV9, the J gene TRBJ2-3, with 8 bases fitting TRBD1. The CDR3 has 15 amino acids. Trimming took 1 base from V and 0 from J; bases not matched to a gene: 1. The germline CDR1 and CDR2 sequences are SGDLS and YYNGEE. The CDR3 sequence is CASSVQGASTDTQYF. CDR3 in DNA: TGTGCCAGCAGCGTACAGGGGGCGAGCACAGATACGCAGTATTTT.

Only one count was recorded for this clonotype. An end of the junction differs from the germline gene, which may be a read error. The J gene is TRBJ2-1, the V gene TRBV7-2; possible D gene TRBD2, 6 bases. The CDR3 length is 15 residues. The germline V gene has CDR1 SGHTA and CDR2 FQGNSA. The CDR3 is CASSGGDLSYNGQFF. DNA for the CDR3: TGTGCCAGCAGCGGCGGGGACCTCTCCTACAATGGGCAGTTCTTC.

This chain connects TRBV4-3 to TRBJ1-1; 7 bases fit TRBD1. The V gene's germline CDR1 is LGHNA and CDR2 YSLEER. Trimming cost V 3 bases and J 4 bases; bases outside gene matches: 5. This CDR3 is 14 amino acids long. The CDR3 bases are TGCGCCAGCAGCCACAGGGGGAAGGGCACTGAAGCTTTCTTT. Translation gives CASSHRGKGTEAFF.

Only a few counts were recorded for this clonotype. This chain joins TRBV20-1 and TRBJ1-4; 7 bases line up with TRBD1. The CDR3 spans 17 residues. J was trimmed by 7 bases and V by 6 bases; bases with no gene match: 20. Germline V gene lookup returns CDR1 DFQATT and CDR2 SNEGSKA (reference sequence). CDR3 loop: CSAGPLHHTGVGEKLFF. The CDR3, as DNA: TGCAGTGCCGGTCCCCTCCACCATACAGGGGTGGGTGAAAAACTGTTTTTT.

V gene TRBV10-3 combines with J gene TRBJ1-5; D unclear. V lost 7 bases to trimming and J lost 4 bases, with 17 bases between them. This CDR3 contains 15 residues. In germline, CDR1 is ENHRY, CDR2 SYGVKD. CDR3 sequence (DNA): TGTGCCATCAAGAGTACGACGGCCGAAAATCAGCCCCAGCATTTT. This translates into CAIKSTTAENQPQHF.

The chain carries TRBV6-6 and TRBJ1-2, with no clear D. V gave up 2 bases and J gave up 5 bases, with 15 bases separating them. Germline CDR1 reads MNHNY; CDR2 reads SVGAGI (reference sequence). The CDR3 is made up of 15 amino acids. CDR3 DNA: TGTGCCAGCAGTTACGCCGGGGTCCTTATTTATGGCTACACCTTC. Amino acid sequence: CASSYAGVLIYGYTF.

The chain couples TRBV18 to TRBJ2-7, with D tentatively TRBD1 or TRBD2 (6 bases each). The length of the CDR3 is 14 residues. With 2 bases removed from V and 4 bases from J, the gap between germline ends came to 12 bases. CDR1 and CDR2 from the germline V gene are KGHSH and LQKENI. CDR3 loop: CASSPIGGTYEQYF. The CDR3 DNA sequence: TGTGCCAGCTCACCAATCGGCGGGACATACGAGCAGTACTTC.

This clonotype turned up a few times. The chain is built from TRBV29-1 and TRBJ1-4, with TRBD1 identical over 8 bases. The germline gives CDR1 SQVTM, CDR2 ANQGSEA. The CDR3 loop spans 10 amino acids. The junction had 6 bases not matched to a gene; V was cut back by 6 bases and J by 15 bases. The CDR3 sequence: CSVQQGDVFF. For the CDR3, the DNA is TGCAGCGTACAACAGGGGGATGTGTTTTTT.

The chain carries TRBV20-1 and TRBJ1-5; D unresolved. Germline lookup yields CDR1 DFQATT and CDR2 SNEGSKA (reference sequence). Trimming pared 0 bases from V and 0 bases from J, leaving 9 bases between. The CDR3 extends over 15 amino acids. The CDR3 DNA reads TGCAGTGCTAGAGATTTAACGGGTAGCAATCAGCCCCAGCATTTT. This sequence encodes CSARDLTGSNQPQHF.

This clonotype was seen only once. The chain has TRBV7-2 and TRBJ1-1, with 7 bases matching TRBD1. The CDR3 runs 17 residues. Germline CDR1 and CDR2: SGHTA and FQGNSA. Germline trimming cut 2 bases from V and 0 bases from J; bases unmatched to any gene: 9. The CDR3 DNA reads as TGTGCCAGCAGCTTATCCGGGACAGACTTTATGAACACTGAAGCTTTCTTT. It encodes CASSLSGTDFMNTEAFF. The complete variable domain, with remaining parts taken from reference TRBV7-2 and TRBJ1-1, reads GAGVSQSPSNKVTEKGKDVELRCDPISGHTALYWYRQSLGQGLEFLIYFQGNSAPDKSGLPSDRFSAERTGGSVSTLTIQRTQQEDSAVYLCASSLSGTDFMNTEAFFGQGTRLTVV.